This TCR beta chain was identified in a study of blood T cells in healthy people across ages. Total RNA, at least 5.5 micrograms per sample, was extracted from PBMCs. Germline CDR1 MDHEN, CDR2 SYDVKM. The CDR3 runs to 13 residues. Concerning this clonotype itself: Antigen: not known. One junction end does not reproduce the germline sequence, and a read error may be involved.

Then a second PCR, running roughly 7 to 11 cycles, was carried out with a sample-barcoded 5' primer and a J-beta primer mix. TCRdb itself ran the 5' RACE reads through MiXCR, one entry per CDR3 protein. Of about 290,000 distinct CDR3 sequences in the sample, roughly 26% were seen once. Study-level findings and limits: The CMV status of each donor remained undetermined, and this could have confounded shifts in expanded clonotypes.

The TCR comes from a woman in her 70s in good health. The gene calls are TRBV28 and TRBJ2-1; the D is unclear. The sample comprised blood. CDR3 amino acids: CVSSLRLGNEQFF. As DNA, the CDR3 is TGTGTCAGCAGTTTACGGTTAGGCAATGAGCAGTTCTTC.